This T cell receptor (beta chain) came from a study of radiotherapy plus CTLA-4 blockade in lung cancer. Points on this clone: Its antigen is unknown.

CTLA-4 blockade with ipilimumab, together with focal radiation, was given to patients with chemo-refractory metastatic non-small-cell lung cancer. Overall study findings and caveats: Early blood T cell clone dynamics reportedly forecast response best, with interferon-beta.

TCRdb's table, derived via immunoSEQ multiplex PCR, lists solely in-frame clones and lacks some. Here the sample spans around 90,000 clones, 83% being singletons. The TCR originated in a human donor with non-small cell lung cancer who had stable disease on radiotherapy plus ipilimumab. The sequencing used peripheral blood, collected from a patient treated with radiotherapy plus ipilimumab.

As DNA, the CDR3 is TGTGCCAGCAGCCCGGAGGGGTATAATTCCGGGGAGCTGTTTTTT. Its translation is CASSPEGYNSGELFF. This chain links TRBV7-3 with TRBJ2-2; D is perhaps TRBD2 (6 bases). Deletions cut 5 bases from V and 6 bases from J, with 16 bases between. Germline V CDR1 and CDR2: SGHTA, FQGTGA. This CDR3 spans 15 amino acids.